The 15 T cell receptor beta chains given below trace back to one sample, sequenced in a study of blood T cells in healthy people across ages (dated by TCRdb to between 2014 and 2016). The library was generated by 5' RACE. The sequencer was an Illumina HiSeq 2500. A second PCR of roughly 7 to 12 cycles was run with a J-beta primer mix and a sample-barcoded 5' primer. In TCRdb, the public reads were trimmed at Q25 with fastp and aligned with MiXCR, with productive beta chains retained. Rows are unified per CDR3 protein, each entry keeping the most common DNA and genes. The sample table contains roughly 1.6 million distinct CDR3 sequences; only one count was recorded for roughly 32% of them. The ten top clones hold approximately 11% of the sample. The sequencing sample was made of blood. The receptors here all came from a woman aged 25-40 years in good health.

The V gene is TRBV5-6, the J gene TRBJ2-5; 9 positions agree with TRBD1. Near its end, the DNA agrees better with TRBJ2-7, so the J call may be wrong. The CDR3 contains 14 residues. Germline V gene sequence: CDR1 SGHDT, CDR2 YYEEEE. The CDR3 reads CASTSRDRAYEQYF. CDR3 DNA sequence: TGTGCCAGCACCTCCCGGGACAGGGCCTACGAGCAGTACTTC.

This clonotype occurred once. The V gene is TRBV6-1, the J gene TRBJ2-7; 8 bases match TRBD1. CDR1 and CDR2 (germline): MNHNS, SASEGT. This CDR3 spans 13 amino acids. V lost 8 bases, J lost 2 bases, and 5 bases stayed unmatched. The CDR3 coding sequence is TGTGCCAGCCAGACAGGGGCACCCTACGAGCAGTACTTC. Residues: CASQTGAPYEQYF.

In this sample, this clonotype turned up a few times. This rearrangement joins TRBV29-1 to TRBJ2-3; perhaps TRBD1 as D (7 bases). Trimming stripped 7 bases from V and 3 bases from J, with 20 bases between. The CDR3 is 15 amino acids. From germline, CDR1 is SQVTM and CDR2 ANQGSEA. CDR3 loop: CSARVGQGGTDTQYF. CDR3 in DNA: TGCAGCGCCCGGGTGGGGCAGGGGGGAACAGATACGCAGTATTTT.

This clonotype was counted once. This sequence joins TRBV18 and TRBJ2-5, with unresolved D. Germline loops: CDR1 KGHSH, CDR2 LQKENI. The CDR3 spans 15 residues. V lost 2 bases and J 4 bases, leaving 14 bases between the germline ends. The CDR3 nucleotides are TGTGCCAGCTCACCAGAAATGGGTGACTCAGAGACCCAGTACTTC. Translation gives CASSPEMGDSETQYF.

V is TRBV10-3 and J is TRBJ2-6; no clear D. Germline lookup yields CDR1 ENHRY and CDR2 SYGVKD. The ends were cut back, 8 bases at V and 0 bases at J, with 8 bases in the middle. CDR3 size: 14 residues. The CDR3 DNA sequence: TGTGCCATCTCACTTAGCTCTGGGGCCAACGTCCTGACTTTC. It yields the protein CAISLSSGANVLTF.

Comments on this clonotype: A single base separates this from a much larger clone, so it may be a read error. The chain uses TRBV9 and TRBJ2-1; 11 bases fit TRBD2. The germline V gene has CDR1 SGDLS and CDR2 YYNGEE. This CDR3 spans 16 amino acids. J lost 5 bases, V lost 3 bases, and 7 bases had no gene match. CDR3 bases: TGTGCCAGCAGCGGGACGAGACTAGCGGGGAACAATGAGCAGTTCTTC. It specifies CASSGTRLAGNNEQFF.

The chain employs TRBV13 and TRBJ1-1; D remains ambiguous. CDR1 and CDR2 from the germline V gene are PRHDT and FYEKMQ (reference sequence). V was shortened by 5 bases and J by 0 bases, with 16 bases between the two germline ends. The CDR3 runs 16 residues. CDR3 loop: CASSPPTYRVNTEAFF. The CDR3 DNA follows: TGTGCCAGCAGCCCGCCGACATATAGGGTGAACACTGAAGCTTTCTTT.

This clonotype has a handful of counts. The CDR3 DNA follows: TGTGCCAGCAGCCAAGACGACGGGCCCCTCAATGAGCAGTTCTTC. Its protein product is CASSQDDGPLNEQFF. The rearrangement joins TRBV3-1 to TRBJ2-1, with D hard to call. The CDR3 sequence is 15 residues long. V lost 0 bases, J lost 6 bases, and 12 bases lay in between. The V gene's germline CDR1 is LGHDT and CDR2 YNNKEL (reference sequence).

The J gene is TRBJ1-5, the V gene TRBV12-3 or TRBV12-4; 10 positions agree with TRBD1. The CDR3 totals 14 residues. The V and J ends lost 6 bases and 2 bases, in that order; junction bases with no gene match: 1. CDR3: CASRTGGGNQPQHF. CDR3 DNA sequence: TGTGCCAGCAGGACAGGGGGCGGCAATCAGCCCCAGCATTTT.

DNA for the CDR3: TGTGCCAGCAGTGAAGGGGACAGGGGGCGCGAGCAGTACTTC. Amino acids: CASSEGDRGREQYF. The chain employs TRBV2 and TRBJ2-5; 12 nucleotides match TRBD1. The better agreement between TRBJ2-7 and the DNA end casts doubt on the J call. CDR3 length: 14 residues. In germline, CDR1 is SNHLY, CDR2 FYNNEI.

This clonotype occurred a few times. This sequence joins TRBV20-1 and TRBJ2-1; the D gene is possibly TRBD2 (5 bases). The CDR3 has 16 residues. Trimming removed 3 bases from V and 3 bases from J, with 18 bases in between. Per the germline V gene, CDR1 is DFQATT and CDR2 is SNEGSKA (reference sequence). CDR3 DNA: TGCAGTGCTAGGCCCGACGGCCTCGGGATCTACAATGAGCAGTTCTTC. Translation gives CSARPDGLGIYNEQFF.

This clonotype came up a few times. This rearrangement joins TRBV3-1 to TRBJ2-5; 7 bases map to TRBD1. The CDR3 length is 19 residues. With V trimmed by 0 bases and J by 0 bases, 13 bases remained unmatched. Germline V CDR1 and CDR2: LGHDT, YNNKEL (reference sequence). Here the CDR3 DNA reads TGTGCCAGCAGCCAAGAGGTTTTAGGGGGCGACCAGTACCAAGAGACCCAGTACTTC. Amino acid sequence: CASSQEVLGGDQYQETQYF.

This chain uses TRBV9 with TRBJ2-1, with 9 bases that match TRBD2. The length of the CDR3 is 15 residues. Germline-derived CDR1 and CDR2 are SGDLS and YYNGEE. V was pared by 3 bases and J by 5 bases, with 6 bases of the junction left unmatched. CDR3 nucleotide sequence: TGTGCCAGCAGCGCGACTAGCGGAACGAACAATGAGCAGTTCTTC. It specifies CASSATSGTNNEQFF.

This clonotype has a handful of counts. This rearrangement joins TRBV11-1 to TRBJ2-7, with TRBD2 matching over 8 bases. Germline loops: CDR1 SGHAT, CDR2 FQDESV (reference sequence). The CDR3 is made up of 16 amino acids. The junction had 5 bases not matched to a gene; V was cut back by 1 base and J by 0 bases. CDR3 loop: CASSLEGSGVSYEQYF. DNA of the CDR3: TGTGCCAGCAGCTTAGAAGGTAGCGGGGTCTCCTACGAGCAGTACTTC.

This chain uses TRBV5-1 with TRBJ2-1; 8 bases align to TRBD2. V was clipped by 4 bases and J by 8 bases; unmatched bases: 11. The CDR3 covers 15 residues. The germline gives CDR1 SGHRS, CDR2 YFSETQ. The CDR3 region is CASSLKAGVGDEQFF. CDR3 in DNA: TGCGCCAGCAGCCTAAAAGCGGGAGTGGGTGATGAGCAGTTCTTC.